These 12 T cell receptor beta chains originate from one sample sequenced in a study of vaccination and CD4 T cells after COVID-19. What these receptors recognize is not known. Treatment described: roughly 10-day PBMC culture with coronavirus spike peptide pools or control peptides (ViraFEST assay). Cultured CD4+ T-cell DNA underwent Oncomine TCR Beta short-read sequencing. MiXCR was run by TCRdb on the PCR reads, yielding one entry per CDR3 protein. The sample has roughly 9,800 distinct CDR3 sequences, about 23% seen once. The sample in question was CD4+ T cells from blood, cultured in vitro, obtained before SARS-CoV-2 vaccination. All receptors derive from a human donor who received a COVID-19 vaccine.

There are a few counts of this clonotype. The V call is TRBV24-1, the J call TRBJ2-2; D is possibly TRBD2 (6 bases). CDR1 and CDR2 (germline): KGHDR, SFDVKD. The CDR3 sequence is 16 residues long. Trimming left V 4 bases short and J 0 bases short, with 11 bases between. The CDR3 sequence: CATSEPGLTNTGELFF. The DNA of the CDR3 is TGTGCCACCAGTGAACCGGGACTTACGAACACCGGGGAGCTGTTTTTT.

This clonotype showed up just a few times. The chain is built from TRBV18 and TRBJ2-5; D remains unclear. The CDR3 covers 13 residues. Germline-derived CDR1 and CDR2 are KGHSH and LQKENI. V lost 2 bases and J lost 1, with 5 bases in between. Here the CDR3 reads CASSPASQETQYF. In DNA, the CDR3 is TGTGCCAGCTCACCAGCGAGCCAAGAGACCCAGTACTTC.

There are a few counts of this clonotype. V usage is TRBV30 and J usage is TRBJ1-5; TRBD1 is a possible D gene (6 bases). The CDR3 totals 14 residues. Germline values: CDR1 GTSNPN, CDR2 SVGIG (reference sequence). V lost 3 bases and J lost 6, with 15 bases in between. CDR3 sequence: CAWSHRVKGQPQHF. CDR3 nucleotides: TGTGCCTGGAGCCACAGGGTAAAAGGTCAGCCCCAGCATTTT.

The J gene is TRBJ2-2, the V gene TRBV24-1; 7 bases map to TRBD1. Germline V lookup: CDR1 KGHDR, CDR2 SFDVKD. The CDR3 runs to 15 residues. V was pared by 1 base and J by 4 bases, with 2 bases of the junction left unmatched. CDR3 DNA sequence: TGTGCCACCAGTGATTTTTACAGGGGCACCGGGGAGCTGTTTTTT. It specifies CATSDFYRGTGELFF.

The V and J genes are TRBV11-2 and TRBJ1-1; tentatively, D is TRBD1 (5 bases). Germline V gives CDR1 SGHAT, CDR2 FQNNGV. The CDR3 spans 14 residues. The ends were cut back, 1 base at V and 2 bases at J, with 8 bases in the middle. The CDR3 DNA reads as TGTGCCAGCAGCTTAGGAGGGGAAAACACTGAAGCTTTCTTT. This gives the protein CASSLGGENTEAFF.

The rearrangement uses TRBV6-1 and TRBJ2-7; possibly TRBD1 for D (6 bases). CDR1 and CDR2 (germline): MNHNS, SASEGT. The CDR3 totals 15 residues. The V end lost 2 bases, the J end lost 3 bases, and 14 bases lay between the germline ends. The CDR3 region has the DNA TGTGCCAGCAGTGAATCCCCACAGGGTTTCTACGAGCAGTACTTC. This encodes CASSESPQGFYEQYF.

This clonotype was seen a handful of times. This chain connects TRBV7-8 to TRBJ1-2, with D unresolved. The CDR3 contains 18 residues. The ends were cut back, 5 bases at V and 4 bases at J, with 26 bases in the middle. Germline CDR1 reads SGHVS; CDR2 reads FQNEAQ. CDR3 residues: CASSPKAFRGEGSYGYTF. The CDR3 DNA sequence: TGTGCCAGCAGCCCGAAGGCTTTCCGGGGAGAGGGAAGCTATGGCTACACCTTC. Variable domain in full (rest from reference TRBV7-8 and TRBJ1-2): GAGVSQSPRYKVAKRGQDVALRCDPISGHVSLFWYQQALGQGPEFLTYFQNEAQLDKSGLPSDRFFAERPEGSVSTLKIQRTQQEDSAVYLCASSPKAFRGEGSYGYTFGSGTRLTVV.

The chain carries TRBV10-3 and TRBJ2-7; tentatively, D is TRBD1 or TRBD2 (5 bases each). The CDR3 sequence is 14 residues long. CDR1 is ENHRY, CDR2 SYGVKD, per germline. V lost 6 bases and J lost 3, with 15 bases in between. The CDR3 is CAISVTGRIYEQYF. The CDR3 DNA follows: TGTGCCATCAGCGTAACGGGACGGATCTACGAGCAGTACTTC.

This chain joins TRBV7-7 and TRBJ1-1; D gene unclear. From germline, CDR1 is SSHAT and CDR2 FNYEAQ (reference sequence). The CDR3 is 13 amino acids. Trimming removed 5 bases from V and 3 bases from J, with 10 bases in between. This CDR3 reads CASSPDRYTEAFF. CDR3 DNA: TGTGCCAGCAGCCCTGACCGGTACACTGAAGCTTTCTTT.

Points on this clonotype: This sequence may be a read error, since a much larger clone differs from it by one base. No conserved phenylalanine or tryptophan ends this CDR3, so it is likely a read error. V gene TRBV20-1 combines with J gene TRBJ1-2, with TRBD1 matching over 12 bases. The CDR3 is made up of 17 amino acids. CDR1 is DFQATT, CDR2 SNEGSKA, per germline (reference sequence). J gave up 8 bases and V 3 bases, and 16 bases lay outside the gene matches. CDR3 protein: CSASGGQGAPGSGGYTY. As DNA, the CDR3 is TGCAGTGCTAGCGGGGGACAGGGGGCGCCCGGTTCGGGAGGCTACACCTAC.

This clonotype was recorded a few times. The genes are TRBV5-1 and TRBJ2-5, with TRBD2 as a possible D gene (5 bases). This CDR3 has 14 residues. Trimming pared 4 bases from V and 5 bases from J, leaving 15 bases between. The germline gives CDR1 SGHRS, CDR2 YFSETQ. Here the CDR3 DNA reads TGCGCCAGCAGCACCATAAAGGGCGGGGAGACCCAGTACTTC. Protein product: CASSTIKGGETQYF.

This clonotype occurred a few times. The J gene is TRBJ2-4, the V gene TRBV19; D is unresolved. CDR3 length equals 17 residues. The germline gives CDR1 LNHDA, CDR2 SQIVND (reference sequence). V lost 3 bases, J lost 0 bases, and 15 bases lay in between. CDR3 sequence: CASSIGVAELAKNIQYF. The CDR3 DNA is TGTGCCAGTAGTATTGGGGTGGCGGAACTAGCCAAAAACATTCAGTACTTC.